What follows describes a single T cell receptor beta chain. The data belong to a study of Graves' ophthalmopathy and Graves' hyperthyroidism. This CDR3 spans 14 amino acids. RNA served as the template for amplifying TCR beta CDR3 regions. Second-round multiplex PCR came after a first-round RT-PCR that employed HTBI primers. From the multiplex PCR reads, TCRdb called clonotypes with MiXCR, one entry per CDR3 protein. The data show about 550,000 distinct CDR3 sequences, 35% to 40% seen once. Reliance was placed on clinical symptoms, serum thyroxine, TRAb, thyroid ultrasound and orbital computed tomography for diagnosis.

The clonotype originates from an adult man with Graves' hyperthyroidism. Specimen: peripheral blood or thyroid tissue (not recorded which). The V gene is TRBV12-3 or TRBV12-4, the J gene TRBJ1-1, with a possible D match to TRBD1 (6 bases). CDR3 nucleotides: TGTGCTAGTGGTTTCGCAATACAGGGTCTTGAAGCTTTCTTT. Translating gives CASGFAIQGLEAFF.